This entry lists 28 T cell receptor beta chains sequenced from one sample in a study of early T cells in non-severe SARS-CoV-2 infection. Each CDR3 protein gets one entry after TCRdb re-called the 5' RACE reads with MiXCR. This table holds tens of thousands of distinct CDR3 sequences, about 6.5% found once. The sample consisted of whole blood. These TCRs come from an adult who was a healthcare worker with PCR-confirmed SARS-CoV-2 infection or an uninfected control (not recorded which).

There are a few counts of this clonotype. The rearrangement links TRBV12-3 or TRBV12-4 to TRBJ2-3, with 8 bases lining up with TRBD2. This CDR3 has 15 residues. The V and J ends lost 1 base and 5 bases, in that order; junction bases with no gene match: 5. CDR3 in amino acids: CASSLGELAGDTQYF. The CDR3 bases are TGTGCCAGCAGTTTAGGGGAGCTAGCGGGAGATACGCAGTATTTT.

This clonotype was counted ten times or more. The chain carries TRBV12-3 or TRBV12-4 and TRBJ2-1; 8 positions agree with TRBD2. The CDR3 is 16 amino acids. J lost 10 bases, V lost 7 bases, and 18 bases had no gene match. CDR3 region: CASTIQGAGGMEEQFF. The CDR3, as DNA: TGTGCCAGCACCATCCAAGGGGCGGGGGGTATGGAGGAGCAGTTCTTC.

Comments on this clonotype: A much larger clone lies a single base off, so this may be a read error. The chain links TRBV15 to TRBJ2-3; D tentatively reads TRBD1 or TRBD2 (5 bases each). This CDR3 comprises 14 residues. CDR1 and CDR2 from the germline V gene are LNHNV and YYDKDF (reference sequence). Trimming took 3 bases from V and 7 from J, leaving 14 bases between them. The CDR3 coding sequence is TGTGCCACCAGCAGTCCCAGTCGGGACCATACGCAGTATTTT. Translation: CATSSPSRDHTQYF. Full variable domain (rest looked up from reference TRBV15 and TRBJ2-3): DAMVIQNPRYQVTQFGKPVTLSCSQTLNHNVMYWYQQKSSQAPKLLFHYYDKDFNNEADTPDNFQSRRPNTSFCFLDIRSPGLGDTAMYLCATSSPSRDHTQYFGPGTRLTVL.

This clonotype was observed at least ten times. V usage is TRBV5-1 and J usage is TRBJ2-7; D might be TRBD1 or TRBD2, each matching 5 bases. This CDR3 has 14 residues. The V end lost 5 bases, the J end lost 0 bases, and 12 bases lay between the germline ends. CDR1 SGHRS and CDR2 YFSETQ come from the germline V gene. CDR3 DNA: TGCGCCAGCAGTCGGGACGGCTTCTCCTACGAGCAGTACTTC. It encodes CASSRDGFSYEQYF.

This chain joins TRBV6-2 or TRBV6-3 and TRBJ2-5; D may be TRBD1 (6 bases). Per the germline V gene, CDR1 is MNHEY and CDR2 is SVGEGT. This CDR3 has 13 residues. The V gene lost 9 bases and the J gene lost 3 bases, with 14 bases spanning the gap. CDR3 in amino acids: CASQGSTEETQYF. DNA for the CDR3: TGTGCCAGTCAGGGGTCGACGGAAGAGACCCAGTACTTC.

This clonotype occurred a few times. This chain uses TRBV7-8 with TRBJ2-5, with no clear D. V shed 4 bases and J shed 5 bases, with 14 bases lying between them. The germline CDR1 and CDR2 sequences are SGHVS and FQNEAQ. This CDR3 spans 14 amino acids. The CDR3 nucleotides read TGTGCCAGCAGCTCCATCCAGAACATCGAGACCCAGTACTTC. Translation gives CASSSIQNIETQYF.

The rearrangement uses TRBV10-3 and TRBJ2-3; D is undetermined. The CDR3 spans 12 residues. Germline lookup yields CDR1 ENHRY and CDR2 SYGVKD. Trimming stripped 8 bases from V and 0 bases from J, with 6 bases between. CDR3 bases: TGTGCCATCCGACACAGCACAGATACGCAGTATTTT. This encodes CAIRHSTDTQYF.

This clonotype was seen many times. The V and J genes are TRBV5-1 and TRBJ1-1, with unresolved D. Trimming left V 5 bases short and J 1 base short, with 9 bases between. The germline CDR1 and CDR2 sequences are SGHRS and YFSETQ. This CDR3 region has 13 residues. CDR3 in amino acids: CASSLESNTEAFF. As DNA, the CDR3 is TGCGCCAGCAGTCTGGAATCGAACACTGAAGCTTTCTTT. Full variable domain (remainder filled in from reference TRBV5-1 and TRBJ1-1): KAGVTQTPRYLIKTRGQQVTLSCSPISGHRSVSWYQQTPGQGLQFLFEYFSETQRNKGNFPGRFSGRQFSNSRSEMNVSTLELGDSALYLCASSLESNTEAFFGQGTRLTVV.

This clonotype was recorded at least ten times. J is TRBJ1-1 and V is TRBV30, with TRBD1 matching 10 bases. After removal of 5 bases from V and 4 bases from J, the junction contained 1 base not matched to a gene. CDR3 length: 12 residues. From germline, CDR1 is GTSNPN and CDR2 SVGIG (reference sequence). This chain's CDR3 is CAWGQGGTEAFF. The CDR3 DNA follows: TGTGCCTGGGGACAGGGGGGCACTGAAGCTTTCTTT.

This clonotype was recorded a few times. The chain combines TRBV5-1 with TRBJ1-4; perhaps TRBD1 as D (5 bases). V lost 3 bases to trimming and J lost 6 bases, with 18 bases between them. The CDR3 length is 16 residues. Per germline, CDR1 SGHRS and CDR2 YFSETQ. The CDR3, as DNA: TGCGCCAGCAGCTCCGGGACTTCAGCCGGGCATGAAAAACTGTTTTTT. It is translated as CASSSGTSAGHEKLFF.

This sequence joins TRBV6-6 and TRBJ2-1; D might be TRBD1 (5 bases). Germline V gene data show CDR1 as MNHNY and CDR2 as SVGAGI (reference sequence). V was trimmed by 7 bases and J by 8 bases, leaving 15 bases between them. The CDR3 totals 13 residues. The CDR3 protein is CASKSAGPHEQFF. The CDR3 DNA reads TGTGCCAGCAAGTCGGCAGGGCCCCATGAGCAGTTCTTC.

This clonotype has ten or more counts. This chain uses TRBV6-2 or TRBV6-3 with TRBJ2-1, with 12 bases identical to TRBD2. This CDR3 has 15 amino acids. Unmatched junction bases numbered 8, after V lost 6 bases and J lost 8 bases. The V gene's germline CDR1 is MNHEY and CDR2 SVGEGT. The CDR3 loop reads CASSYGLAGTDEQFF. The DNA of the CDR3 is TGTGCCAGCAGCTATGGACTAGCGGGAACTGATGAGCAGTTCTTC.

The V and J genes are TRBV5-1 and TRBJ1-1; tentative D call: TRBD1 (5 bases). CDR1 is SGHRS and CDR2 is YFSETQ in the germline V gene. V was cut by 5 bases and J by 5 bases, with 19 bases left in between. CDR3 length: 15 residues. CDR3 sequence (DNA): TGCGCCAGCAGATGGGGCACCCGGGAGAGGACTGAAGCTTTCTTT. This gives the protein CASRWGTRERTEAFF.

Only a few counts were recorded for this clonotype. This chain's CDR3 is CASSPQMTGELFF. The CDR3 DNA follows: TGTGCCAGTAGTCCCCAAATGACCGGGGAGCTGTTTTTT. The gene calls are TRBV19 and TRBJ2-2; D is unclear. The CDR3 length is 13 residues. The germline V and J ends were trimmed by 5 bases and 5 bases, with 9 bases remaining between them. Germline loops: CDR1 LNHDA, CDR2 SQIVND (reference sequence).

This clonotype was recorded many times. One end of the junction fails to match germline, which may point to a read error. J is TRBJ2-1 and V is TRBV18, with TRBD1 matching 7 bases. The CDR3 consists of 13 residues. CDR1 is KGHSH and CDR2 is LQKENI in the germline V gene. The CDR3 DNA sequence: TGTGCCAGCCCACCACCAGGGGGCAATGAGCAGTTCTTC. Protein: CASPPPGGNEQFF.

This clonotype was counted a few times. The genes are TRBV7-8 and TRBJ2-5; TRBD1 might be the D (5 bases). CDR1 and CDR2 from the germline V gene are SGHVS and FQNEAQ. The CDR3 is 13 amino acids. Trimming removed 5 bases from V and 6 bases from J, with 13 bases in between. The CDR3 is CASSPDRKQTQYF. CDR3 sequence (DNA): TGTGCCAGCAGCCCCGACAGAAAGCAGACCCAGTACTTC. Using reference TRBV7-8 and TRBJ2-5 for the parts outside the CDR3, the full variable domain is GAGVSQSPRYKVAKRGQDVALRCDPISGHVSLFWYQQALGQGPEFLTYFQNEAQLDKSGLPSDRFFAERPEGSVSTLKIQRTQQEDSAVYLCASSPDRKQTQYFGPGTRLLVL.

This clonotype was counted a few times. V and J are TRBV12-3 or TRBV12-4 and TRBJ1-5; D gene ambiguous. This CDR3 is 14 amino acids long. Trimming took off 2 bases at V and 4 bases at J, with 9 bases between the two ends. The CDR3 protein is CASSLFQVNQPQHF. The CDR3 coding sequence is TGTGCCAGCAGTTTATTCCAGGTGAATCAGCCCCAGCATTTT.

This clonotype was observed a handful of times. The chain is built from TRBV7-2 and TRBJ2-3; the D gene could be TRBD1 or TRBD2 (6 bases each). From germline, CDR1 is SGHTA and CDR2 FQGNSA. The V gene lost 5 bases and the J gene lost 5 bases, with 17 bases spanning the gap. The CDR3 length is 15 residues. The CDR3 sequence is CASSPGGKGGDTQYF. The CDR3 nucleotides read TGTGCCAGCAGCCCCGGCGGAAAGGGGGGAGATACGCAGTATTTT. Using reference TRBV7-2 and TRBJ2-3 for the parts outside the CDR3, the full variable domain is GAGVSQSPSNKVTEKGKDVELRCDPISGHTALYWYRQSLGQGLEFLIYFQGNSAPDKSGLPSDRFSAERTGGSVSTLTIQRTQQEDSAVYLCASSPGGKGGDTQYFGPGTRLTVL.

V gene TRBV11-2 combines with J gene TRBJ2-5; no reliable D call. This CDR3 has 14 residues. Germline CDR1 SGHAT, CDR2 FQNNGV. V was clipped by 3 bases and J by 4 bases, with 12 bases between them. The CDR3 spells CASSFAQKGETQYF. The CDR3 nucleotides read TGTGCCAGCAGCTTTGCACAAAAAGGAGAGACCCAGTACTTC.

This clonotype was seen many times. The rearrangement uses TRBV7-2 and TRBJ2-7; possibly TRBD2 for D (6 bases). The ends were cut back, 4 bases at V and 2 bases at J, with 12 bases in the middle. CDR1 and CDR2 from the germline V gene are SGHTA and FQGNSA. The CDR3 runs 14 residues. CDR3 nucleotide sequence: TGTGCCAGCAGCTCAAATAGCGGTGCCTACGAGCAGTACTTC. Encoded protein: CASSSNSGAYEQYF. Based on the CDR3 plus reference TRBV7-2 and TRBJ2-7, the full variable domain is GAGVSQSPSNKVTEKGKDVELRCDPISGHTALYWYRQSLGQGLEFLIYFQGNSAPDKSGLPSDRFSAERTGGSVSTLTIQRTQQEDSAVYLCASSSNSGAYEQYFGPGTRLTVT.

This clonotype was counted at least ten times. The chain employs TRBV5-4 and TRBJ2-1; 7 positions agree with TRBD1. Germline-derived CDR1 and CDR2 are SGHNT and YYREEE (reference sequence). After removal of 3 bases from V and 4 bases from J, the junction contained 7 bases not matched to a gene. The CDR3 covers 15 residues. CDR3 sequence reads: CASSWTGANYNEQFF. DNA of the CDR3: TGTGCCAGCAGCTGGACAGGCGCTAATTACAATGAGCAGTTCTTC.

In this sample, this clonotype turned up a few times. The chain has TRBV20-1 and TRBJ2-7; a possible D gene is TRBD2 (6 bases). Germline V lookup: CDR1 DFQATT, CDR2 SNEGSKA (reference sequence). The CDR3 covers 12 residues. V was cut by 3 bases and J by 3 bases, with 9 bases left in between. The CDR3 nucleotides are TGCAGTGCTAGCGGGGAGGACTACGAGCAGTACTTC. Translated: CSASGEDYEQYF.

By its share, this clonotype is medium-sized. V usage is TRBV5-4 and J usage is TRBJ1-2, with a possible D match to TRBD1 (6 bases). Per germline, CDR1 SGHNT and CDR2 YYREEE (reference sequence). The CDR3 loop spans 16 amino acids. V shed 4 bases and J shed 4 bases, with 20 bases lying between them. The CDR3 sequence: CASSPGAGDPIYGYTF. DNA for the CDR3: TGTGCCAGCAGCCCAGGGGCGGGAGACCCCATCTATGGCTACACCTTC.

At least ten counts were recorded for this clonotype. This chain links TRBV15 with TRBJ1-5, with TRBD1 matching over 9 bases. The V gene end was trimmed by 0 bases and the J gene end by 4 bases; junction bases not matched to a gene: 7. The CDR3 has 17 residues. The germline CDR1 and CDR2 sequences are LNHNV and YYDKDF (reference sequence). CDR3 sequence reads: CATSRETETGGNQPQHF. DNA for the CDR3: TGTGCCACCAGCAGAGAAACAGAGACAGGGGGTAATCAGCCCCAGCATTTT.

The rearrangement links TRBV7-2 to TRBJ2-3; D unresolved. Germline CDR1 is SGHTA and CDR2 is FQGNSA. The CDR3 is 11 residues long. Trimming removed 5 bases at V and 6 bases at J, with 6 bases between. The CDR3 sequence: CASSPRDTQYF. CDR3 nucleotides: TGTGCCAGCAGCCCCAGGGATACGCAGTATTTT. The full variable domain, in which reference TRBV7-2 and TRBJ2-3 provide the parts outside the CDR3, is GAGVSQSPSNKVTEKGKDVELRCDPISGHTALYWYRQSLGQGLEFLIYFQGNSAPDKSGLPSDRFSAERTGGSVSTLTIQRTQQEDSAVYLCASSPRDTQYFGPGTRLTVL.

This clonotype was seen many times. The CDR3 DNA follows: TGTGCCAGCAGTTTAGGGCAGGGATTGATCAACGAGCAGTACTTC. It codes for CASSLGQGLINEQYF. The rearrangement uses TRBV27 and TRBJ2-7; possibly TRBD1 for D (5 bases). The V end lost 2 bases, the J end lost 5 bases, and 16 bases lay between the germline ends. Per germline, CDR1 MNHEY and CDR2 SMNVEV (reference sequence). This CDR3 comprises 15 residues.

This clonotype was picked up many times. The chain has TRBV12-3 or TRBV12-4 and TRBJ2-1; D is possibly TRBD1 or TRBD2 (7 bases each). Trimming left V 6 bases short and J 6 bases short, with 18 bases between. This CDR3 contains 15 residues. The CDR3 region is CASRGGGQRFNEQFF. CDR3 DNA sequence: TGTGCCAGCAGGGGAGGGGGCCAACGGTTCAATGAGCAGTTCTTC.

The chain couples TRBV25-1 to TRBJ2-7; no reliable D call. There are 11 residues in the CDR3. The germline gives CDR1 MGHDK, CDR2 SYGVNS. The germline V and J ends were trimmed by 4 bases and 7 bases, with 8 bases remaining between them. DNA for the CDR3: TGTGCCAGCAGTGGTCAGTGGGAGCAGTACTTC. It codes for CASSGQWEQYF.